These 32 T cell receptor beta chains share one sample of origin, sequenced in a study of cytomegalovirus exposure and HLA in healthy donors (TCRdb year 2017). Library creation used the immunoSEQ multiplex PCR assay. The multiplex PCR relied on a mix of 60 forward primers for TCR Vbeta segments and 13 reverse primers for TCR Jbeta segments. Held by TCRdb, this immuneACCESS table contains in-frame sequences only and omits some clones. Under half of the omission traces to an unresolved V gene where checked; the cause of the rest is unknown. The sample table contains over 95,000 clones; only one count was recorded for under 80% of them. The top ten clonotypes cover approximately 2% of the sample. Source material: PBMCs. These receptors came from a man aged 35-49 years in good health and CMV-seronegative.

This clone was seen once. The chain employs TRBV19 and TRBJ2-7; 7 bases align to TRBD2. The CDR3 is 14 residues long. V shed 5 bases, J shed 2 bases, and the junction held 6 bases outside the gene matches. Germline loops: CDR1 LNHDA, CDR2 SQIVND (reference sequence). CDR3 region: CASSQREGAYEQYF. As DNA, the CDR3 is TGTGCCAGTAGTCAAAGGGAGGGAGCCTACGAGCAGTACTTC.

The chain recombines TRBV5-6 with TRBJ2-3, with 8 positions matching TRBD1. With V trimmed by 5 bases and J by 2 bases, 10 bases remained unmatched. The germline V gene has CDR1 SGHDT and CDR2 YYEEEE. The CDR3 has 16 residues. Here the CDR3 DNA reads TGTGCCAGCAGTTCCAGGGGGCGTTTTTCCACAGATACGCAGTATTTT. Its translation is CASSSRGRFSTDTQYF.

J is TRBJ1-4 and V is TRBV5-1; 8 bases fit TRBD1. CDR1 SGHRS and CDR2 YFSETQ come from the germline V gene. Trimming removed 4 bases from V and 4 bases from J; junction bases left unmatched: 9. The CDR3 sequence is 16 residues long. Here the CDR3 DNA reads TGCGCCAGCAGCCCGAACTTACAGGGGGATAATGAAAAACTGTTTTTT. Protein sequence: CASSPNLQGDNEKLFF. Based on the CDR3 plus reference TRBV5-1 and TRBJ1-4, the full variable domain is KAGVTQTPRYLIKTRGQQVTLSCSPISGHRSVSWYQQTPGQGLQFLFEYFSETQRNKGNFPGRFSGRQFSNSRSEMNVSTLELGDSALYLCASSPNLQGDNEKLFFGSGTQLSVL.

V gene TRBV5-6 combines with J gene TRBJ2-1, with no clear D. The CDR3 sequence is 12 residues long. Looked up from germline, CDR1 is SGHDT and CDR2 is YYEEEE. The V and J ends lost 2 bases and 8 bases respectively, with 8 bases between them. CDR3 loop: CASSFLQDEQFF. The CDR3, as DNA: TGTGCCAGCAGCTTTTTGCAGGATGAGCAGTTCTTC.

The chain carries TRBV27 and TRBJ2-2; perhaps TRBD1 as D (5 bases). With 0 bases removed from V and 5 bases from J, the gap between germline ends came to 16 bases. CDR3 size: 17 residues. CDR1 MNHEY and CDR2 SMNVEV come from the germline V gene (reference sequence). CDR3: CASSLSIGQGLTGELFF. The CDR3 DNA sequence: TGTGCCAGCAGTTTATCGATAGGGCAGGGATTGACCGGGGAGCTGTTTTTT.

The chain carries TRBV2 and TRBJ1-4; 7 bases are a match to TRBD1. Germline assignment: CDR1 SNHLY and CDR2 FYNNEI. The CDR3 is 14 amino acids. Trimming at V came to 1 base and at J to 7 bases, leaving 3 bases not matched to a gene. The CDR3 here is CASSEEAGGEKLFF. CDR3 coding DNA: TGTGCCAGCAGTGAAGAGGCAGGGGGTGAAAAACTGTTTTTT.

The chain employs TRBV9 and TRBJ1-1; D might be TRBD1 (6 bases). The CDR3 covers 14 residues. V shed 4 bases and J shed 2 bases, with 12 bases lying between them. Germline CDR1 reads SGDLS; CDR2 reads YYNGEE. The DNA for the CDR3 is TGTGCCAGCAGCTCCCGGACAGACAACACTGAAGCTTTCTTT. It is translated as CASSSRTDNTEAFF.

The chain is built from TRBV29-1 and TRBJ1-5, with D unclear. Germline V gives CDR1 SQVTM, CDR2 ANQGSEA. The length of the CDR3 is 12 residues. Trimming removed 4 bases from V and 7 bases from J, with 11 bases in between. The CDR3 here is CSVGAGRQPQHF. The CDR3 DNA follows: TGCAGCGTTGGCGCGGGGAGACAGCCCCAGCATTTT. Filled out from reference TRBV29-1 and TRBJ1-5, the complete variable domain reads SAVISQKPSRDICQRGTSLTIQCQVDSQVTMMFWYRQQPGQSLTLIATANQGSEATYESGFVIDKFPISRPNLTFSTLTVSNMSPEDSSIYLCSVGAGRQPQHFGDGTRLSIL.

The CDR3 DNA sequence: TGTGCCAGCAGCCCAAGGGACAGGGCTCTCTCTGGAAACACCATATATTTT. Translation gives CASSPRDRALSGNTIYF. The chain combines TRBV28 with TRBJ1-3, with 9 bases lining up with TRBD1. The CDR3 sequence is 17 residues long. CDR1 and CDR2 from the germline V gene are MDHEN and SYDVKM. Trimming removed 6 bases from V and 0 bases from J; junction bases left unmatched: 9.

The V call is TRBV19, the J call TRBJ2-7; TRBD1 is a possible D gene (6 bases). CDR1 and CDR2 (germline): LNHDA, SQIVND (reference sequence). Trimming removed 4 bases from V and 3 bases from J, with 13 bases in between. The CDR3 extends over 14 amino acids. This chain's CDR3 is CASSTAGASYEQYF. CDR3 bases: TGTGCCAGTAGTACAGCAGGGGCCAGCTACGAGCAGTACTTC.

This chain links TRBV27 with TRBJ1-5; 9 nucleotides agree with TRBD1. This CDR3 spans 15 amino acids. V shed 6 bases and J 2 bases; nucleotides not matched to a gene: 5. The germline CDR1 and CDR2 sequences are MNHEY and SMNVEV (reference sequence). In DNA form, the CDR3 reads TGTGCCAGCAGCAAACAGGGGGCACGCAATCAGCCCCAGCATTTT. Residues: CASSKQGARNQPQHF.

The V and J genes are TRBV18 and TRBJ2-7; TRBD2 matches at 11 bases. This CDR3 comprises 14 residues. Germline-derived CDR1 and CDR2 are KGHSH and LQKENI. The trim removed 2 bases at V and 3 bases at J, leaving 0 bases unmatched. In DNA, the CDR3 is TGTGCCAGCTCACCAGGACTAGCGGGCTACGAGCAGTACTTC. Translated: CASSPGLAGYEQYF.

The V call is TRBV7-6, the J call TRBJ2-7; maybe TRBD1 (5 bases). V was clipped by 5 bases and J by 4 bases, with 9 bases between them. The germline V gene encodes CDR1 SGHVS and CDR2 FNYEAQ. This CDR3 has 12 amino acids. The CDR3, as DNA: TGTGCCAGCAGCCGGACACCGTACGAGCAGTACTTC. Amino acids: CASSRTPYEQYF.

This clone was seen only once. The V call is TRBV5-6, the J call TRBJ1-1, with unresolved D. The CDR3 length is 16 residues. The V gene lost 2 bases and the J gene lost 0 bases, with 14 bases spanning the gap. The germline gives CDR1 SGHDT, CDR2 YYEEEE. CDR3 protein: CASSFGFVGMNTEAFF. In DNA, the CDR3 is TGTGCCAGCAGCTTCGGGTTCGTCGGAATGAACACTGAAGCTTTCTTT.

J is TRBJ2-3 and V is TRBV28; 12 nucleotides line up with TRBD2. This CDR3 contains 15 residues. Trimming took 4 bases from V and 3 from J; bases not matched to a gene: 2. The germline CDR1 and CDR2 sequences are MDHEN and SYDVKM. The CDR3 protein is CASSSGTSGTDTQYF. The CDR3 nucleotides are TGTGCCAGCAGTTCCGGGACTAGCGGGACAGATACGCAGTATTTT.

This chain joins TRBV4-1 and TRBJ2-3; 7 bases are shared with TRBD2. The ends lost 0 bases at V and 8 bases at J; junction bases unmatched: 8. The CDR3 consists of 15 residues. Germline-derived CDR1 and CDR2 are MGHRA and YSYEKL. The CDR3 region has the DNA TGCGCCAGCAGCCAAGACAGACTAGCATTGGGTACGCAGTATTTT. This translates into CASSQDRLALGTQYF.

The chain is built from TRBV9 and TRBJ1-1; no definite D call. CDR1 is SGDLS and CDR2 is YYNGEE in the germline V gene. The CDR3 sequence is 17 residues long. V was cut by 0 bases and J by 2 bases, with 17 bases left in between. The CDR3 spells CASSVAVLGRGNTEAFF. The CDR3, as DNA: TGTGCCAGCAGCGTAGCGGTATTGGGTCGGGGAAACACTGAAGCTTTCTTT.

V and J are TRBV5-5 and TRBJ1-2; 7 bases are shared with TRBD1. Looked up from germline, CDR1 is SGHKS and CDR2 is YYEKEE (reference sequence). The V and J ends lost 1 base and 8 bases, in that order; junction bases with no gene match: 17. The CDR3 sequence is 17 residues long. The CDR3 coding sequence is TGTGCCAGCAGCTTGAGGGAGGACAGGAAGCCTTCGGGGGGCTACACCTTC. This encodes CASSLREDRKPSGGYTF.

The genes are TRBV14 and TRBJ2-3; 12 positions match TRBD2. V lost 5 bases and J lost 4; bases outside the gene matches: 7. CDR3 length equals 16 residues. The germline V gene encodes CDR1 SGHDN and CDR2 FVKESK. The CDR3 loop is CASSEGLAGAADTQYF. The CDR3 DNA reads TGTGCCAGCAGCGAGGGACTAGCGGGCGCTGCAGATACGCAGTATTTT.

The V and J genes are TRBV27 and TRBJ1-1; D not resolved. From germline, CDR1 is MNHEY and CDR2 SMNVEV (reference sequence). CDR3 length: 12 residues. V lost 3 bases, J lost 7 bases, and 9 bases lay in between. This CDR3 reads CASSFYGSEAFF. The DNA for the CDR3 is TGTGCCAGCAGTTTTTACGGGAGTGAAGCTTTCTTT.

This chain joins TRBV6-6 and TRBJ2-7, with TRBD1 identical over 11 bases. The CDR3 extends over 14 amino acids. CDR1 and CDR2 from the germline V gene are MNHNY and SVGAGI (reference sequence). V shed 6 bases, J shed 0 bases, and the junction held 1 base outside the gene matches. DNA of the CDR3: TGTGCCAGCAGCGGGACAGGGGGCTCCTACGAGCAGTACTTC. Its translation: CASSGTGGSYEQYF.

The chain joins TRBV4-1 to TRBJ2-2, with D possibly TRBD1 on 6 matching bases. Germline CDR1 is MGHRA and CDR2 is YSYEKL. The CDR3 extends over 17 amino acids. V was cut by 0 bases and J by 4 bases, with 15 bases left in between. The CDR3 region has the DNA TGCGCCAGCAGCCAAGAATCTCGGGACATAGTCACCGGGGAGCTGTTTTTT. It translates to CASSQESRDIVTGELFF.

J is TRBJ1-2 and V is TRBV14; no clear D gene. Germline-derived CDR1 and CDR2 are SGHDN and FVKESK. The CDR3 length is 14 residues. With 1 base removed from V and 6 bases from J, the gap between germline ends came to 12 bases. The CDR3, as DNA: TGTGCCAGCAGCCAAGGAAGACGGGGAGATGGCTACACCTTC. This codes for CASSQGRRGDGYTF. Based on the CDR3 plus reference TRBV14 and TRBJ1-2, the full variable domain is EAGVTQFPSHSVIEKGQTVTLRCDPISGHDNLYWYRRVMGKEIKFLLHFVKESKQDESGMPNNRFLAERTGGTYSTLKVQPAELEDSGVYFCASSQGRRGDGYTFGSGTRLTVV.

In DNA, the CDR3 is TGCAGTGCTGACAGGGGCGGGCGGTACTTC. Its protein is CSADRGGRYF. The chain carries TRBV20-1 and TRBJ2-5; 8 bases are a match to TRBD1. The V and J ends lost 5 bases and 13 bases, in that order; junction bases with no gene match: 6. The V gene's germline CDR1 is DFQATT and CDR2 SNEGSKA (reference sequence). This CDR3 spans 10 amino acids.

V and J are TRBV11-2 and TRBJ2-7, with TRBD1 matching over 10 bases. The V gene's germline CDR1 is SGHAT and CDR2 FQNNGV. V shed 3 bases and J 4 bases; nucleotides not matched to a gene: 6. The CDR3 is made up of 15 amino acids. CDR3 region: CASSLDRGVTYEQYF. Written as DNA, the CDR3 is TGTGCCAGCAGCTTGGACAGGGGGGTTACGTACGAGCAGTACTTC.

The chain is built from TRBV30 and TRBJ2-2, with D possibly being TRBD2 (5 bases). This CDR3 is 15 amino acids long. Looked up from germline, CDR1 is GTSNPN and CDR2 is SVGIG (reference sequence). V lost 5 bases and J 5 bases, leaving 18 bases between the germline ends. The CDR3 protein is CAWSRPERYTGELFF. The DNA for the CDR3 is TGTGCCTGGTCCCGGCCGGAGCGGTATACCGGGGAGCTGTTTTTT.

V usage is TRBV9 and J usage is TRBJ1-2, with D possibly matching TRBD1 (5 bases). Germline lookup yields CDR1 SGDLS and CDR2 YYNGEE. This CDR3 comprises 16 residues. Between the trimmed V and J ends, which lost 4 bases and 8 bases, there was a span of 24 bases. CDR3 residues: CASSSSISAWGNGYTF. Written as DNA, the CDR3 is TGTGCCAGCAGCTCCTCAATCAGTGCATGGGGCAACGGCTACACCTTC.

The chain employs TRBV7-7 and TRBJ2-5, with 8 positions matching TRBD2. Germline trimming cut 5 bases from V and 1 base from J; bases unmatched to any gene: 6. The CDR3 is 15 amino acids. Germline V gives CDR1 SSHAT, CDR2 FNYEAQ (reference sequence). CDR3 coding DNA: TGTGCCAGCAGCGTTAGCGGGGCCATCCAAGAGACCCAGTACTTC. Protein sequence: CASSVSGAIQETQYF.

This clone showed up just once. This chain connects TRBV6-5 to TRBJ1-2; D may be TRBD1 (5 bases). CDR3 length: 13 amino acids. Deletions cut 6 bases from V and 7 bases from J, with 15 bases between. The germline V gene has CDR1 MNHEY and CDR2 SVGAGI. In nucleotides, the CDR3 is TGTGCCAGCAGCTACGGGGCTCGGGTTGGCTACACCTTC. Residues: CASSYGARVGYTF.

This clone has just one count. This chain connects TRBV7-2 to TRBJ2-7; 8 nucleotides match TRBD2. The V gene end was trimmed by 4 bases and the J gene end by 6 bases; junction bases not matched to a gene: 11. This CDR3 region has 15 residues. Germline CDR1 is SGHTA and CDR2 is FQGNSA. The CDR3 is CASSWQKRETGEQYF. CDR3 DNA sequence: TGTGCCAGCAGCTGGCAGAAGCGGGAGACCGGCGAGCAGTACTTC. The complete variable domain, with remaining parts taken from reference TRBV7-2 and TRBJ2-7, reads GAGVSQSPSNKVTEKGKDVELRCDPISGHTALYWYRQSLGQGLEFLIYFQGNSAPDKSGLPSDRFSAERTGGSVSTLTIQRTQQEDSAVYLCASSWQKRETGEQYFGPGTRLTVT.

The gene calls are TRBV9 and TRBJ2-7, with TRBD1 matching over 7 bases. V trimming: 0 bases; J trimming: 3 bases; junction bases outside the gene matches: 6. The CDR3 consists of 15 residues. Germline V gene sequence: CDR1 SGDLS, CDR2 YYNGEE. The CDR3 loop reads CASSVGYRDSYEQYF. The DNA for the CDR3 is TGTGCCAGCAGCGTAGGTTATAGGGACAGCTACGAGCAGTACTTC.

J is TRBJ2-7 and V is TRBV4-1; 8 nucleotides line up with TRBD1. After removal of 2 bases from V and 2 bases from J, the junction contained 5 bases not matched to a gene. CDR3 size: 15 residues. The V gene's germline CDR1 is MGHRA and CDR2 YSYEKL. The CDR3 nucleotides read TGCGCCAGCAGCCAAACCAGGACAGGGACCTACGAGCAGTACTTC. Its translation: CASSQTRTGTYEQYF.